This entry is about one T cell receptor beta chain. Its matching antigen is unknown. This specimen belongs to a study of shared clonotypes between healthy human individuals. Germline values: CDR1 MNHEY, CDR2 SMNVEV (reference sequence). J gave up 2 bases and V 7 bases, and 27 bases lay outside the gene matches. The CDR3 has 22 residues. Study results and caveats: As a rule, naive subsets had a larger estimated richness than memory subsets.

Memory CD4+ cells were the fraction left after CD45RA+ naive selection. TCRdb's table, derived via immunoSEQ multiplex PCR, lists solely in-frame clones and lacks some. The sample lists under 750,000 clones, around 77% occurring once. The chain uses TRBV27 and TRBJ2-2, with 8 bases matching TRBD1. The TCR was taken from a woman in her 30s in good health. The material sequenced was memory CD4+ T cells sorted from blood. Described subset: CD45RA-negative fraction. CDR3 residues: CASTLPRERDRTLGDNTGELFF. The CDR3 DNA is TGTGCCAGCACACTACCAAGAGAACGGGACAGGACCCTGGGGGATAACACCGGGGAGCTGTTTTTT.